The 3 T cell receptor beta chains listed next were all sequenced from one sample in a study of somatic mutations in cytotoxic T cells in rheumatoid arthritis. Sequencing was performed with immunoSEQ multiplex PCR; in TCRdb, only in-frame clones are kept and a portion is missing. The data hold approximately 17,000 clones, with 79% observed a single time. The sample was CD8+ T cells sorted from blood. The receptors come from an adult with rheumatoid arthritis.

J is TRBJ2-7 and V is TRBV13; TRBD2 matches 7 bases. J lost 0 bases, V lost 6 bases, and 11 bases had no gene match. The CDR3 is 16 residues long. Germline CDR1 reads PRHDT; CDR2 reads FYEKMQ (reference sequence). CDR3 loop: CASSSGERDNSYEQYF. DNA of the CDR3: TGTGCCAGCAGTTCCGGAGAGCGGGATAACTCCTACGAGCAGTACTTC.

This clone was picked up a small number of times. The rearrangement joins TRBV5-4 to TRBJ2-7; 8 bases are a match to TRBD2. This CDR3 comprises 15 residues. With V trimmed by 3 bases and J by 1 base, 6 bases remained unmatched. Germline V lookup: CDR1 SGHNT, CDR2 YYREEE (reference sequence). The CDR3, as DNA: TGTGCCAGCAGCTCCCCCGGGACTAGTTCCTACGAGCAGTACTTC. Amino acids: CASSSPGTSSYEQYF.

J is TRBJ2-1 and V is TRBV5-5, with D perhaps matching TRBD2 (6 bases). The V and J ends lost 0 bases and 0 bases respectively, with 7 bases between them. Germline V gene lookup returns CDR1 SGHKS and CDR2 YYEKEE (reference sequence). This CDR3 comprises 15 residues. CDR3 bases: TGTGCCAGCAGCTTGGGCGGGACCTCCTACAATGAGCAGTTCTTC. It yields the protein CASSLGGTSYNEQFF.